The sequence of this T cell receptor (beta chain) was determined in a study of T-cell reconstitution after alpha-beta-depleted transplantation in children. The TCRbeta library incorporated unique molecular identifiers. TCRdb re-called the PCR reads with MiXCR, one entry per CDR3 protein. The repertoire holds some 280,000 distinct CDR3 sequences, with around 9.6% as singletons. The starting material was PBMCs from the stem cell graft donor, obtained from the stem cell graft. The TCR sequence derives from a human donor who donated a stem cell graft to a child with SCID.

The CDR3 sequence: CATSDPRTGQETQYF. CDR3 nucleotide sequence: TGTGCCACCAGTGACCCTCGGACAGGACAAGAGACCCAGTACTTC. The chain links TRBV24-1 to TRBJ2-5; 7 nucleotides agree with TRBD1. CDR1 and CDR2 (germline): KGHDR, SFDVKD. This CDR3 has 15 residues. After removal of 4 bases from V and 2 bases from J, the junction contained 6 bases not matched to a gene.